One sample yielded the 15 T cell receptor beta chains listed below, sequenced in a study of T cell clones after liver transplantation. The table came from immunoSEQ multiplex PCR; TCRdb's copy has only in-frame clones and leaves some out. The data show about 120,000 clones, 90% seen once. The material was CD4+ T cells from blood, obtained 12 months after liver transplant. These receptors were taken from a human patient who received a liver transplant. Some T cells may have come from the graft donor.

The V and J genes are TRBV9 and TRBJ1-1; the match to TRBD1 covers 8 bases. The CDR3 loop spans 17 amino acids. Germline V lookup: CDR1 SGDLS, CDR2 YYNGEE. V shed 0 bases and J 1 base; nucleotides not matched to a gene: 8. The CDR3: CASSVEGRGLSNTEAFF. CDR3 in DNA: TGTGCCAGCAGCGTAGAGGGCAGGGGGCTGTCGAACACTGAAGCTTTCTTT. Combining the CDR3 with reference TRBV9 and TRBJ1-1 gives the whole variable domain DSGVTQTPKHLITATGQRVTLRCSPRSGDLSVYWYQQSLDQGLQFLIQYYNGEERAKGNILERFSAQQFPDLHSELNLSSLELGDSALYFCASSVEGRGLSNTEAFFGQGTRLTVV.

V gene TRBV11-2 combines with J gene TRBJ2-1; D possibly corresponds to TRBD1 (6 bases). CDR1 and CDR2 (germline): SGHAT, FQNNGV. The CDR3 sequence is 14 residues long. The V end lost 3 bases, the J end lost 1 base, and 7 bases lay between the germline ends. The CDR3 DNA reads TGTGCCAGCAGCTTTGACAGGTCCTACAATGAGCAGTTCTTC. This encodes CASSFDRSYNEQFF.

The chain recombines TRBV18 with TRBJ1-2; 9 bases fit TRBD1. Trimming took 1 base from V and 4 from J; bases not matched to a gene: 7. CDR1 and CDR2 (germline): KGHSH, LQKENI. The CDR3 sequence is 16 residues long. The CDR3 coding sequence is TGTGCCAGCTCACCACTGGACAGGGGATCGGCCTATGGCTACACCTTC. Its protein is CASSPLDRGSAYGYTF.

CDR3 DNA: TGCGCCAGCAGCCGTGGGGCGGGAGGCCCCTACGAGCAGTACTTC. Translating it yields CASSRGAGGPYEQYF. The rearrangement joins TRBV4-3 to TRBJ2-7; 8 bases agree with TRBD2. Germline loops: CDR1 LGHNA, CDR2 YSLEER. Unmatched junction bases numbered 7, after V lost 4 bases and J lost 2 bases. The CDR3 consists of 15 residues.

The rearrangement links TRBV4-1 to TRBJ1-1; 8 positions match TRBD1. The germline V gene encodes CDR1 MGHRA and CDR2 YSYEKL. This CDR3 is 15 amino acids long. With 4 bases clipped from V and 1 base from J, the junction kept 5 bases outside the gene matches. The CDR3 nucleotides are TGCGCCAGCAGCCTGTTAGGACAGGGGAACACTGAAGCTTTCTTT. This encodes CASSLLGQGNTEAFF.

This clone appeared once. The V gene is TRBV29-1, the J gene TRBJ2-4; TRBD1 matches at 8 bases. There are 13 residues in the CDR3. The junction had 3 bases not matched to a gene; V was cut back by 6 bases and J by 2 bases. The germline V gene has CDR1 SQVTM and CDR2 ANQGSEA. The CDR3 reads CSVGDRPKNIQYF. Here the CDR3 DNA reads TGCAGCGTAGGGGACAGGCCCAAAAACATTCAGTACTTC.

The chain is built from TRBV27 and TRBJ1-5; weak D call: TRBD1 (6 bases). Trimming shortened V by 5 bases and J by 3 bases, and 17 bases separated the two germline ends. Per germline, CDR1 MNHEY and CDR2 SMNVEV (reference sequence). This CDR3 is 16 amino acids long. The CDR3 DNA is TGTGCCAGCAGTCCTCGGACAGACGCCTACAATCAGCCCCAGCATTTT. Encoded protein: CASSPRTDAYNQPQHF.

The rearrangement joins TRBV2 to TRBJ2-3; D not resolved. Trimming took 7 bases from V and 11 from J, leaving 19 bases between them. Germline V lookup: CDR1 SNHLY, CDR2 FYNNEI. The CDR3 covers 13 residues. The chain's CDR3 is CASKETLHQRQYF. The DNA of the CDR3 is TGTGCCAGCAAGGAGACACTCCACCAAAGGCAGTATTTT.

This clone was seen only once. The chain carries TRBV19 and TRBJ2-1, with 15 bases fitting TRBD2. The CDR3 consists of 21 residues. Germline lookup yields CDR1 LNHDA and CDR2 SQIVND (reference sequence). The J segment lost 4 bases and the V segment lost 3 bases, leaving 16 bases of the junction unmatched. This CDR3 reads CASSMTGLAGGPGIVYNEQFF. The CDR3 nucleotides read TGTGCCAGTAGTATGACCGGACTAGCGGGAGGGCCGGGCATTGTTTACAATGAGCAGTTCTTC.

The rearrangement joins TRBV11-2 to TRBJ2-5; possibly TRBD2 for D (5 bases). The germline V gene has CDR1 SGHAT and CDR2 FQNNGV. This CDR3 has 15 amino acids. V was cut by 6 bases and J by 5 bases, with 19 bases left in between. The CDR3: CASRSLLAGRETQYF. The DNA of the CDR3 is TGTGCCAGCAGGTCACTCCTAGCAGGCCGGGAGACCCAGTACTTC.

Remarks on this clone: Other DNA sequences within the sample encode an identical CDR3. The chain combines TRBV20-1 with TRBJ2-3; D is undetermined. Germline V gene sequence: CDR1 DFQATT, CDR2 SNEGSKA (reference sequence). The CDR3 has 11 amino acids. V lost 1 base and J 6 bases, leaving 5 bases between the germline ends. The CDR3 region is CSARVGDTQYF. The CDR3 bases are TGCAGTGCTAGAGTTGGTGATACGCAGTATTTT.

The CDR3 reads CASSPWGLAGGKNIQYF. In DNA, the CDR3 is TGTGCCAGCAGCCCATGGGGACTAGCGGGAGGAAAAAACATTCAGTACTTC. The chain couples TRBV11-2 to TRBJ2-4; TRBD2 aligns across 15 bases. With V trimmed by 5 bases and J by 4 bases, 6 bases remained unmatched. The germline V gene has CDR1 SGHAT and CDR2 FQNNGV. The CDR3 runs 17 residues.

This chain uses TRBV2 with TRBJ1-1; possibly TRBD1 for D (6 bases). V was cut by 2 bases and J by 4 bases, with 8 bases left in between. The CDR3 sequence is 13 residues long. CDR1 is SNHLY, CDR2 FYNNEI, per germline. This CDR3 is CASSERGGTEAFF. The DNA for the CDR3 is TGTGCCAGCAGTGAAAGGGGGGGCACTGAAGCTTTCTTT.

The table lists this clone with a count of one. This chain joins TRBV30 and TRBJ2-5, with D perhaps given as TRBD1 or TRBD2 (6 bases each). V was cut by 0 bases and J by 4 bases, with 12 bases left in between. Per the germline V gene, CDR1 is GTSNPN and CDR2 is SVGIG (reference sequence). This CDR3 spans 14 amino acids. The CDR3 protein is CAWSVLGGGETQYF. The CDR3 DNA reads TGTGCCTGGAGTGTACTAGGAGGGGGAGAGACCCAGTACTTC.

This chain connects TRBV6-5 to TRBJ1-2, with D tentatively TRBD1 (5 bases). CDR3 size: 12 residues. With 5 bases removed from V and 7 bases from J, the gap between germline ends came to 11 bases. Germline CDR1 reads MNHEY; CDR2 reads SVGAGI. The CDR3 spells CASSPQGGGYTF. The CDR3 DNA is TGTGCCAGCAGTCCCCAGGGAGGTGGCTACACCTTC.